The 19 T cell receptor beta chains listed next were all sequenced from one sample in a study of neurological immune-mediated disorders. TCRdb redid the calling of the 5' RACE reads with MiXCR, one entry per CDR3 protein. The sample holds 25,000 to 40,000 distinct CDR3 sequences, more than 1.3% seen once. The specimen was PBMCs. Receptor source: a woman under 40 with multiple sclerosis.

This clonotype occurred many times. The chain is built from TRBV4-3 and TRBJ1-3; D remains unclear. V was trimmed by 0 bases and J by 0 bases, leaving 27 bases between them. The germline V gene encodes CDR1 LGHNA and CDR2 YSLEER. There are 22 residues in the CDR3. CDR3 amino acids: CASSQEVPGLSYTLPSGNTIYF. DNA of the CDR3: TGCGCCAGCAGCCAAGAAGTACCGGGCCTAAGCTATACTCTTCCCTCTGGAAACACCATATATTTT.

This clonotype is termed medium-sized. The chain links TRBV7-2 to TRBJ2-7, with 7 bases identical to TRBD1. Germline V gene sequence: CDR1 SGHTA, CDR2 FQGNSA. V shed 5 bases, J shed 5 bases, and the junction held 9 bases outside the gene matches. This CDR3 spans 14 amino acids. Here the CDR3 reads CASSQARGFNEQYF. CDR3 in DNA: TGTGCCAGCAGCCAAGCCAGGGGGTTCAACGAGCAGTACTTC.

This clonotype showed up many times. The chain uses TRBV12-3 or TRBV12-4 and TRBJ2-1; weak D call: TRBD1 (6 bases). The CDR3 is 15 amino acids. V was clipped by 3 bases and J by 6 bases, with 15 bases between them. In DNA, the CDR3 is TGTGCCAGCAGTTTCGGACAGCGAGAGCGCAATGAGCAGTTCTTC. It yields the protein CASSFGQRERNEQFF.

This clonotype was counted at least ten times. This chain uses TRBV5-1 with TRBJ1-6; no firm D call. V lost 4 bases to trimming and J lost 3 bases, with 8 bases between them. CDR1 is SGHRS and CDR2 is YFSETQ in the germline V gene. The CDR3 has 14 amino acids. The CDR3 nucleotides read TGCGCCAGCAGCGAGGGAGGCTATAATTCACCCCTCCACTTT. It yields the protein CASSEGGYNSPLHF.

The sample holds many counts of this clonotype. V is TRBV12-3 or TRBV12-4 and J is TRBJ2-2; 7 bases match TRBD2. V lost 5 bases, J lost 1 base, and 7 bases stayed unmatched. This CDR3 has 16 residues. The CDR3 sequence: CASSHLRGGNTGELFF. In nucleotides, the CDR3 is TGTGCCAGCAGTCACCTGCGCGGGGGGAACACCGGGGAGCTGTTTTTT.

This clonotype appeared many times. The chain couples TRBV20-1 to TRBJ2-1; TRBD2 aligns across 11 bases. The CDR3 runs 15 residues. Germline CDR1 is DFQATT and CDR2 is SNEGSKA (reference sequence). The ends lost 6 bases at V and 9 bases at J; junction bases unmatched: 13. The CDR3 here is CSAQALAGGSGEQFF. CDR3 coding DNA: TGCAGTGCCCAGGCTTTAGCGGGGGGGTCCGGTGAGCAGTTCTTC.

This clonotype was counted at least ten times. The gene calls are TRBV7-2 and TRBJ2-3; 13 bases align to TRBD2. The J segment lost 0 bases and the V segment lost 5 bases, leaving 2 bases of the junction unmatched. Germline assignment: CDR1 SGHTA and CDR2 FQGNSA. CDR3 length: 16 amino acids. The CDR3 region has the DNA TGTGCCAGCAGCACGACTAGCGGGGGGAGCACAGATACGCAGTATTTT. Protein product: CASSTTSGGSTDTQYF.

This clonotype has more than one count but fewer than ten. This chain joins TRBV11-2 and TRBJ2-3; no definite D call. CDR3 length: 12 amino acids. CDR1 SGHAT and CDR2 FQNNGV come from the germline V gene. With 5 bases removed from V and 6 bases from J, the gap between germline ends came to 9 bases. The CDR3 region has the DNA TGTGCCAGCAGCCTCCCAACGGATACGCAGTATTTT. This sequence encodes CASSLPTDTQYF.

In its sample, this clonotype was seen many times. This rearrangement joins TRBV6-1 to TRBJ1-2; unclear D gene. The CDR3 has 10 residues. The V gene lost 6 bases and the J gene lost 5 bases, with 4 bases spanning the gap. Germline V CDR1 and CDR2: MNHNS, SASEGT. The DNA for the CDR3 is TGTGCCAGCAGCGCGTATGGCTACACCTTC. It translates to CASSAYGYTF.

This clonotype has ten or more counts. In DNA, the CDR3 is TGTGCCAGCAGCTTACTGGTAGCCAAAAACATTCAGTACTTC. As protein: CASSLLVAKNIQYF. V gene TRBV7-2 combines with J gene TRBJ2-4; D gene unclear. Trimming shortened V by 2 bases and J by 0 bases, and 5 bases separated the two germline ends. The CDR3 extends over 14 amino acids. The germline gives CDR1 SGHTA, CDR2 FQGNSA.

As concerns this clonotype: With a much larger clone just one base away, this may be a read error. This CDR3 fails to terminate in the conserved phenylalanine or tryptophan, so it likely reflects a read error. J is TRBJ2-4 and V is TRBV20-1; no definite D call. The CDR3 covers 14 residues. The ends were cut back, 4 bases at V and 1 base at J, with 11 bases in the middle. The germline gives CDR1 DFQATT, CDR2 SNEGSKA (reference sequence). CDR3 loop: CSAKPSGAKNIQYV. CDR3 nucleotides: TGCAGTGCTAAGCCTTCCGGGGCCAAAAACATTCAGTACGTC.

This clonotype was seen ten or more times. The chain joins TRBV5-1 to TRBJ1-3, with 7 bases fitting TRBD1. V gave up 3 bases and J gave up 2 bases; unmatched junction bases: 11. CDR3 length equals 17 residues. Germline V CDR1 and CDR2: SGHRS, YFSETQ. As DNA, the CDR3 is TGCGCCAGCAGCTCATACTTTCGACAGGGAACTGGAAACACCATATATTTT. This gives the protein CASSSYFRQGTGNTIYF. Looking up the rest from reference TRBV5-1 and TRBJ1-3 gives the full variable domain: KAGVTQTPRYLIKTRGQQVTLSCSPISGHRSVSWYQQTPGQGLQFLFEYFSETQRNKGNFPGRFSGRQFSNSRSEMNVSTLELGDSALYLCASSSYFRQGTGNTIYFGEGSWLTVV.

This clonotype was observed at least ten times. This rearrangement joins TRBV4-3 to TRBJ1-1; no reliable D call. The germline V and J ends were trimmed by 4 bases and 5 bases, with 14 bases remaining between them. Germline CDR1 is LGHNA and CDR2 is YSLEER. This CDR3 contains 14 residues. CDR3 in amino acids: CASSPQVGFTEAFF. The CDR3, as DNA: TGCGCCAGCAGCCCTCAGGTGGGGTTTACTGAAGCTTTCTTT.

This clonotype has a count of ten or more. This chain joins TRBV5-1 and TRBJ2-3, with D tentatively TRBD2 (6 bases). In germline, CDR1 is SGHRS, CDR2 YFSETQ. This CDR3 contains 16 residues. Trimming removed 2 bases at V and 2 bases at J, with 15 bases between. CDR3 coding DNA: TGCGCCAGCAGCTTTGCTCCTAGCGAGCTCACAGATACGCAGTATTTT. The encoded protein is CASSFAPSELTDTQYF.

Comment on this clonotype: Because it lacks the conserved phenylalanine or tryptophan at the end, this CDR3 is likely a read error. The chain couples TRBV5-1 to TRBJ2-5; D is unclear. Germline V lookup: CDR1 SGHRS, CDR2 YFSETQ. V was trimmed by 4 bases and J by 2 bases, leaving 9 bases between them. The CDR3 is 13 amino acids. Written as DNA, the CDR3 is TGCGCCAGCAGCATACGGCCTCAAGAGACCCAGTACCTC. Translating gives CASSIRPQETQYL.

The table lists this clonotype with many counts. The gene calls are TRBV4-3 and TRBJ2-5; 9 bases fit TRBD2. Germline loops: CDR1 LGHNA, CDR2 YSLEER. The CDR3 loop spans 15 amino acids. V lost 1 base and J lost 4; bases outside the gene matches: 4. CDR3 bases: TGCGCCAGCAGCCAAGTAGCGGGGGCCGGAGAGACCCAGTACTTC. It encodes CASSQVAGAGETQYF.

This clonotype has a count of ten or more. The V call is TRBV29-1, the J call TRBJ2-5; 10 bases line up with TRBD2. Germline V gene data show CDR1 as SQVTM and CDR2 as ANQGSEA. This CDR3 has 14 amino acids. V lost 4 bases to trimming and J lost 5 bases; unmatched junction nucleotides: 7. The CDR3 nucleotides read TGCAGCGTTGTAGGAGCGGGGGGGGGTGAGACCCAGTACTTC. This codes for CSVVGAGGGETQYF. Full variable domain (rest looked up from reference TRBV29-1 and TRBJ2-5): SAVISQKPSRDICQRGTSLTIQCQVDSQVTMMFWYRQQPGQSLTLIATANQGSEATYESGFVIDKFPISRPNLTFSTLTVSNMSPEDSSIYLCSVVGAGGGETQYFGPGTRLLVL.

This clonotype has at least ten counts. The chain employs TRBV20-1 and TRBJ1-6, with TRBD1 as a possible D gene (5 bases). Looked up from germline, CDR1 is DFQATT and CDR2 is SNEGSKA (reference sequence). V was cut by 0 bases and J by 11 bases, with 14 bases left in between. The CDR3 is 14 amino acids. CDR3 sequence: CSARDTTALTPLHF. CDR3 nucleotides: TGCAGTGCTAGAGATACGACAGCTCTTACACCCCTCCACTTT.

This clonotype has at least ten counts. The chain has TRBV20-1 and TRBJ2-1; 7 bases are shared with TRBD2. The CDR3 sequence is 14 residues long. Germline CDR1 reads DFQATT; CDR2 reads SNEGSKA (reference sequence). Trimming cost V 5 bases and J 1 base; bases outside gene matches: 5. CDR3 region: CSASTSPSYNEQFF. As DNA, the CDR3 is TGCAGTGCTTCGACTAGCCCATCCTACAATGAGCAGTTCTTC.